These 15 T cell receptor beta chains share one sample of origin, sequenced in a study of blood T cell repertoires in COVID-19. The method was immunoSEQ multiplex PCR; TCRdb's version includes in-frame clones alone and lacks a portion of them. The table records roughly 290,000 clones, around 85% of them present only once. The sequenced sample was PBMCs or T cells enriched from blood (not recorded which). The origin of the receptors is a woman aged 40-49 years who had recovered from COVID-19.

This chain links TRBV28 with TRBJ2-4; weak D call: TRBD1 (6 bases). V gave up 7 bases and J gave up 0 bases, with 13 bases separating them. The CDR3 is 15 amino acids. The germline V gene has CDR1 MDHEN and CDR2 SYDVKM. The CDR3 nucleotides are TGTGCCAGCACTGCCGGGACACTAGCCAAAAACATTCAGTACTTC. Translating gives CASTAGTLAKNIQYF. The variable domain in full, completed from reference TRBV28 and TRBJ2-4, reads DVKVTQSSRYLVKRTGEKVFLECVQDMDHENMFWYRQDPGLGLRLIYFSYDVKMKEKGDIPEGYSVSREKKERFSLILESASTNQTSMYLCASTAGTLAKNIQYFGAGTRLSVL.

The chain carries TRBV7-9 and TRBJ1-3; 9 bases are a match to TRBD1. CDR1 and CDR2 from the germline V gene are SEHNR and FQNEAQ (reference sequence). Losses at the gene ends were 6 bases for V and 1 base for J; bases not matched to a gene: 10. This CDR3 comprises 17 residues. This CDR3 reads CASRLGTGPLSGNTIYF. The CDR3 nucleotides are TGTGCCAGCAGGCTTGGGACAGGGCCTTTGTCTGGAAACACCATATATTTT. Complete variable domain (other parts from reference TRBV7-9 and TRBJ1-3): DTGVSQNPRHKITKRGQNVTFRCDPISEHNRLYWYRQTLGQGPEFLTYFQNEAQLEKSRLLSDRFSAERPKGSFSTLEIQRTEQGDSAMYLCASRLGTGPLSGNTIYFGEGSWLTVV.

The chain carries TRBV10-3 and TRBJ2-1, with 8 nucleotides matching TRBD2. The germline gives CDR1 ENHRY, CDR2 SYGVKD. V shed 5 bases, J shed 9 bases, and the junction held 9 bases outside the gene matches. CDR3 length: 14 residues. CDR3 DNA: TGTGCCATCAGTAAAGCGGGACTAGAGGTTGAGCAGTTCTTC. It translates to CAISKAGLEVEQFF.

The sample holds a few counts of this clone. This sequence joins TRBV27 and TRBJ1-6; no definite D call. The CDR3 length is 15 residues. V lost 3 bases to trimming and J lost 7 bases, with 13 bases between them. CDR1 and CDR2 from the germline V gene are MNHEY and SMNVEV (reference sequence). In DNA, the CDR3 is TGTGCCAGCAGTTTGGAGGGCCTTGGAAATTCACCCCTCCACTTT. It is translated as CASSLEGLGNSPLHF.

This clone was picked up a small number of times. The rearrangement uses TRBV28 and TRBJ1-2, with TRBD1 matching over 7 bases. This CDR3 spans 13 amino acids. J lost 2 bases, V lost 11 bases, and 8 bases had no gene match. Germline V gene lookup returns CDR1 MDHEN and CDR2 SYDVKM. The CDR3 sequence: CAADRTGNYGYTF. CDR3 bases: TGTGCCGCAGACCGGACAGGCAACTATGGCTACACCTTC.

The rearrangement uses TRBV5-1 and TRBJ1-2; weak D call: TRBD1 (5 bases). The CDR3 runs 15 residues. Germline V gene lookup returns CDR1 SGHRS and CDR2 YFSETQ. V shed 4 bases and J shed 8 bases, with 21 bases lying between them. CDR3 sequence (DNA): TGCGCCAGCAGCCCCCAGGTTGGCAGGGTGCCGGGCTACACCTTC. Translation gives CASSPQVGRVPGYTF. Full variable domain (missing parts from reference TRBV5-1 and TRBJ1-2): KAGVTQTPRYLIKTRGQQVTLSCSPISGHRSVSWYQQTPGQGLQFLFEYFSETQRNKGNFPGRFSGRQFSNSRSEMNVSTLELGDSALYLCASSPQVGRVPGYTFGSGTRLTVV.

This CDR3 reads CASSSGTPAGQPQHF. DNA for the CDR3: TGTGCCAGTAGCAGCGGGACCCCGGCTGGTCAGCCCCAGCATTTT. The chain uses TRBV19 and TRBJ1-5; a possible D gene is TRBD1 (5 bases). The CDR3 has 15 residues. Per the germline V gene, CDR1 is LNHDA and CDR2 is SQIVND (reference sequence). With 6 bases removed from V and 6 bases from J, the gap between germline ends came to 18 bases.

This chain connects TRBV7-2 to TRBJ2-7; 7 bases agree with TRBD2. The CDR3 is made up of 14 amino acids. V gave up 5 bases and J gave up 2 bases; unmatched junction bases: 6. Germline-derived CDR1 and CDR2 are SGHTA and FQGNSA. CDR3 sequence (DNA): TGTGCCAGCAGCCCGGGGGGAGGGACCTACGAGCAGTACTTC. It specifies CASSPGGGTYEQYF.

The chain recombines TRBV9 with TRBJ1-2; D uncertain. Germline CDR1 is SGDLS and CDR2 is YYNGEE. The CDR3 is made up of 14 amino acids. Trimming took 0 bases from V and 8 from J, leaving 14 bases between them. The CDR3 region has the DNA TGTGCCAGCAGCGTAGGCGGGCAGACGGAGGGCTACACCTTC. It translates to CASSVGGQTEGYTF.

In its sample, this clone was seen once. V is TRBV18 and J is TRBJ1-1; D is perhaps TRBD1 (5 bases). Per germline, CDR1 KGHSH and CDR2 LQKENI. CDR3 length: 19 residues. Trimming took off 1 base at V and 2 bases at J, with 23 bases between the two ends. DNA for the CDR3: TGTGCCAGCTCACCACAGTCGAGCGTCGGCAGGGCCCGAAACACTGAAGCTTTCTTT. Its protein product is CASSPQSSVGRARNTEAFF.

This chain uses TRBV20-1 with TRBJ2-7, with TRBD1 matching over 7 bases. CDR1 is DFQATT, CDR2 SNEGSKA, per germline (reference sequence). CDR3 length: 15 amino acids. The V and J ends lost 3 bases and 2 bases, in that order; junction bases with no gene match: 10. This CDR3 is CSASVTGKQPYEQYF. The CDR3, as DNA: TGCAGTGCTAGTGTGACAGGGAAGCAACCCTACGAGCAGTACTTC.

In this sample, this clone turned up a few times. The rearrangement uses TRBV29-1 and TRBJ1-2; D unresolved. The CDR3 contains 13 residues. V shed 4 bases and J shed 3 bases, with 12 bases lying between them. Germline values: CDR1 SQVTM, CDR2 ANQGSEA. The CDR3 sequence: CSVANSNYYGYTF. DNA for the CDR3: TGCAGCGTTGCTAACAGCAACTACTATGGCTACACCTTC.

The CDR3 DNA follows: TGTGCCAGCAGCTTAGAGGCCGGGTTTCACACTGAAGCTTTCTTT. As protein: CASSLEAGFHTEAFF. The V and J genes are TRBV7-9 and TRBJ1-1; unclear D gene. The CDR3 sequence is 15 residues long. Germline-derived CDR1 and CDR2 are SEHNR and FQNEAQ (reference sequence). The germline V and J ends were trimmed by 1 base and 3 bases, with 12 bases remaining between them.

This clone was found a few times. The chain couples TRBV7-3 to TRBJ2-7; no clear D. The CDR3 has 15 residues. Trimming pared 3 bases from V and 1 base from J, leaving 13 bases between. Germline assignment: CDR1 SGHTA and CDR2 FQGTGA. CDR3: CASSFYSGESYEQYF. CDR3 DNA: TGTGCCAGCAGCTTCTACTCAGGCGAGTCCTACGAGCAGTACTTC.

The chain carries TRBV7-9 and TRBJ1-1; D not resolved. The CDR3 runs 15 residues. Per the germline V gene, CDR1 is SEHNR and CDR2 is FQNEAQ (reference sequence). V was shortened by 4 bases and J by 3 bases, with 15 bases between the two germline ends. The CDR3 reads CASSSPRAGDTEAFF. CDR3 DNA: TGTGCCAGCAGCTCCCCCCGGGCGGGTGACACTGAAGCTTTCTTT.